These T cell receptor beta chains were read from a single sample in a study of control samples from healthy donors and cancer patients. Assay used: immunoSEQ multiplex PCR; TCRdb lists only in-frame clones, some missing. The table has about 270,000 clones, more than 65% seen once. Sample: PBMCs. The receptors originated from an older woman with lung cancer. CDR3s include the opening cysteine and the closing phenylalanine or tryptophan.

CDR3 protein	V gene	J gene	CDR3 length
CASRGWGVSDGYTF	TRBV6-5	TRBJ1-2	14
CASSLVAGRNEKLFF	TRBV7-2	TRBJ1-4	15
CASSQAVLAGGNNEQFF	TRBV4-1	TRBJ2-1	17
CAISDPRNEQFF	TRBV10-3	TRBJ2-1	12
CASSSGGAELFF	TRBV5-4	TRBJ2-2	12
CASSLSSGFYQPQHF	TRBV27	TRBJ1-5	15
CAGGEGGYEQYF	TRBV5-4	TRBJ2-7	12
CASSPQRWTEKYEQYF	TRBV27	TRBJ2-7	16
CASSFVTEFSYEQYF	TRBV28	TRBJ2-7	15
CASSLEGVEDTQYF	TRBV5-4	TRBJ2-3	14
CASSSGQGGGEQYF	TRBV18	TRBJ2-7	14
CASSQSGEKLFF	TRBV4-1	TRBJ1-4	12
CSVAQGAPSYEQYF	TRBV29-1	TRBJ2-7	14
CASILVYGYTF	TRBV6-4	TRBJ1-2	11
CASSPLGQGTNEKLFF	TRBV18	TRBJ1-4	16
CASSQGGLAGLGANEQFF	TRBV4-2	TRBJ2-1	18
CASSLSPGQGASF	TRBV27	TRBJ1-2	13
CASRDSPGGNQPQHF	TRBV19	TRBJ1-5	15
CASSFGGSYNEQFF	TRBV28	TRBJ2-1	14
CASSLGGATDTQYF	TRBV5-1	TRBJ2-3	14
CASSLGSGEIYGYTF	TRBV11-2	TRBJ1-2	15
CASSFLQITNTEAFF	TRBV11-2	TRBJ1-1	15
CASTLGLGTHDEQFF	TRBV19	TRBJ2-1	15
CAIYSGARTDTQYF	TRBV28	TRBJ2-3	14
CASSLVGVDYGQYF	TRBV28	TRBJ2-7	14
CASSQVQSGRPEGEKLFF	TRBV4-1	TRBJ1-4	18
CASSRDTAYEQYF	TRBV9	TRBJ2-7	13
CASSPEGQGTGYTF	TRBV18	TRBJ1-2	14
CASSDPIRGSPLHF	TRBV5-4	TRBJ1-6	14
CSARQGETQYF	TRBV20-1	TRBJ2-5	11
CASSPTGVANEKLFF	TRBV7-9	TRBJ1-4	15
CASSLGSTNQETQYF	TRBV7-9	TRBJ2-5	15
CASRRQRANEKLFF	TRBV7-9	TRBJ1-4	14
CASSSWGQGTSQPQHF	TRBV27	TRBJ1-5	16
CAWSVQRGIRF	TRBV30	TRBJ1-2	11
CASRATRQGSSYNEQFF	TRBV2	TRBJ2-1	17
CASSPLAGANTGELFF	TRBV4-2	TRBJ2-2	16
CSSAAGGETQYF	TRBV29-1	TRBJ2-5	12
CASSSYLRAPTGRNEQFF	TRBV27	TRBJ2-1	18
CASSLALIRGGNTDTQYF	TRBV4-1	TRBJ2-3	18
CASSYRFPDTQYF	TRBV6-5	TRBJ2-3	13
CASSPRIAGKAGELFF	TRBV18	TRBJ2-2	16
CASTGLASYNEQFF	TRBV7-2	TRBJ2-1	14
CASSYTNSYEQYF	TRBV28	TRBJ2-7	13
CASSLGDSSTDTQYF	TRBV5-1	TRBJ2-3	15
CATYDGTYYGYTF	TRBV6-5	TRBJ1-2	13
CASSLNAVSYTF	TRBV12-3/TRBV12-4	TRBJ1-2	12
CAIQFDRGPYEQYF	TRBV2	TRBJ2-7	14
CASSIVPGRAYEQYF	TRBV19	TRBJ2-7	15
CASSFDRYSGNTIYF	TRBV5-4	TRBJ1-3	15
CSALNTGGGETQYF	TRBV29-1	TRBJ2-5	14
CAWSVGAPSGELFF	TRBV30	TRBJ2-2	14
CSASPMTGVYGYTF	TRBV20-1	TRBJ1-2	14
CASSLTGKYGYTF	TRBV13	TRBJ1-2	13
CASSGYGLAGLEQYF	TRBV2	TRBJ2-7	15
CASQIAGVTDMQYF	TRBV2	TRBJ2-3	14
CASRDGSNSNQPQHF	TRBV6-5	TRBJ1-5	15
CASSQWMNTEAFF	TRBV6-5	TRBJ1-1	13
CASRRGGPGFEETQYF	TRBV3-1/TRBV3-2	TRBJ2-5	16
CASSFSGTGGTTNEKLFF	TRBV7-9	TRBJ1-4	18